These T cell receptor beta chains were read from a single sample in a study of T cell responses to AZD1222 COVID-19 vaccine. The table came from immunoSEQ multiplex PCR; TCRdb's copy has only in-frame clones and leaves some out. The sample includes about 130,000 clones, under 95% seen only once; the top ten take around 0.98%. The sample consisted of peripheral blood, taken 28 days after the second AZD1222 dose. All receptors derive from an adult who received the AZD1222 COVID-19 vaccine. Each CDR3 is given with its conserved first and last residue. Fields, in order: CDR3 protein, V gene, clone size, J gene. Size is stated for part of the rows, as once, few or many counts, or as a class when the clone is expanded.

CDR3 protein: CASSLAGYYGYTF
V gene: TRBV5-5
clone size: once
J gene: TRBJ1-2

CDR3 protein: CASRNSLSSYEQYF
V gene: TRBV6-5
clone size: NA
J gene: TRBJ2-7

CDR3 protein: CASSSSTDTQYF
V gene: TRBV7-3
clone size: NA
J gene: TRBJ2-3

CDR3 protein: CASSFDGQGRGNEQFF
V gene: TRBV11-3
clone size: once
J gene: TRBJ2-1

CDR3 protein: CASSLHSTGSQQYF
V gene: TRBV7-6
clone size: NA
J gene: TRBJ2-7

CDR3 protein: CSVGRSLTDTQYF
V gene: TRBV29-1
clone size: NA
J gene: TRBJ2-3

CDR3 protein: CAWSFGGSGNTIYF
V gene: TRBV30
clone size: NA
J gene: TRBJ1-3

CDR3 protein: CASSLRRGGETQYF
V gene: TRBV28
clone size: NA
J gene: TRBJ2-5

CDR3 protein: CASSSHRGSNQPQHF
V gene: TRBV2
clone size: NA
J gene: TRBJ1-5

CDR3 protein: CASSSGQGGEKLFF
V gene: TRBV5-1
clone size: NA
J gene: TRBJ1-4

CDR3 protein: CASSADGRNQPQHF
V gene: TRBV9
clone size: NA
J gene: TRBJ1-5

CDR3 protein: CASSSTGTYEQYF
V gene: TRBV28
clone size: NA
J gene: TRBJ2-7

CDR3 protein: CASSSPGGVSSDTQYF
V gene: TRBV28
clone size: NA
J gene: TRBJ2-3

CDR3 protein: CASSFPEGEGQAGANVLTF
V gene: TRBV6-6
clone size: NA
J gene: TRBJ2-6

CDR3 protein: CANPRGRDGYTF
V gene: TRBV2
clone size: NA
J gene: TRBJ1-2

CDR3 protein: CASSTQGTTEAFF
V gene: TRBV2
clone size: NA
J gene: TRBJ1-1

CDR3 protein: CATSRGSNTQYF
V gene: TRBV15
clone size: NA
J gene: TRBJ2-3

CDR3 protein: CSVSRAFGETQYF
V gene: TRBV29-1
clone size: NA
J gene: TRBJ2-5

CDR3 protein: CACAGTRSRTEAFF
V gene: TRBV30
clone size: NA
J gene: TRBJ1-1

CDR3 protein: CASSQGAGDGELFF
V gene: TRBV4-1
clone size: once
J gene: TRBJ2-2

CDR3 protein: CASSNALTGELFF
V gene: TRBV21-1
clone size: NA
J gene: TRBJ2-2

CDR3 protein: CASSHAISGIKNIQYF
V gene: TRBV3-1/TRBV3-2
clone size: NA
J gene: TRBJ2-4

CDR3 protein: CASSQTRDEQFF
V gene: TRBV4-2
clone size: once
J gene: TRBJ2-1

CDR3 protein: CASSQASGSSSTDTQYF
V gene: TRBV4-2
clone size: NA
J gene: TRBJ2-3

CDR3 protein: CASSWPSGTEAFF
V gene: TRBV11-2
clone size: once
J gene: TRBJ1-1

CDR3 protein: CSASILVVRQETQYF
V gene: TRBV20-1
clone size: NA
J gene: TRBJ2-5

CDR3 protein: CASSLESGGYTF
V gene: TRBV28
clone size: NA
J gene: TRBJ1-2

CDR3 protein: CSGLGGEEKLFF
V gene: TRBV29-1
clone size: NA
J gene: TRBJ1-4

CDR3 protein: CASSLSHSNQPQHF
V gene: TRBV7-2
clone size: NA
J gene: TRBJ1-5

CDR3 protein: CASSEWGGQNYTF
V gene: TRBV25-1
clone size: NA
J gene: TRBJ1-2

CDR3 protein: CAWSWGNTIYF
V gene: TRBV30
clone size: NA
J gene: TRBJ1-3

CDR3 protein: CASSPPGTGGGTQYF
V gene: TRBV7-7
clone size: NA
J gene: TRBJ2-5

CDR3 protein: CASGSLSYEQYF
V gene: TRBV12-3/TRBV12-4
clone size: few
J gene: TRBJ2-7

CDR3 protein: CASRGPLNTDTQYF
V gene: TRBV6-5
clone size: NA
J gene: TRBJ2-3

CDR3 protein: CASSVEGLASLQETQYF
V gene: TRBV9
clone size: NA
J gene: TRBJ2-5

CDR3 protein: CASSLGLYEQYF
V gene: TRBV12-3/TRBV12-4
clone size: NA
J gene: TRBJ2-7

CDR3 protein: CSVREDLEKETQYF
V gene: TRBV29-1
clone size: NA
J gene: TRBJ2-5

CDR3 protein: CASSVERVADTQYF
V gene: TRBV2
clone size: NA
J gene: TRBJ2-3

CDR3 protein: CASSPSGDGYTF
V gene: TRBV7-2
clone size: NA
J gene: TRBJ1-2

CDR3 protein: CASSRDEYSNQPQHF
V gene: TRBV6-6
clone size: NA
J gene: TRBJ1-5

CDR3 protein: CASSLWWRGHSTDTQYF
V gene: TRBV28
clone size: NA
J gene: TRBJ2-3

CDR3 protein: CASSRASPRDGYTF
V gene: TRBV4-1
clone size: NA
J gene: TRBJ1-2

CDR3 protein: CASSLGPVGSGDYGYTF
V gene: TRBV28
clone size: NA
J gene: TRBJ1-2

CDR3 protein: CAWSTGYGQPQHF
V gene: TRBV30
clone size: NA
J gene: TRBJ1-5

CDR3 protein: CASSPLEGLGHEQYF
V gene: TRBV19
clone size: NA
J gene: TRBJ2-7

CDR3 protein: CASIFGGVVAEAFF
V gene: TRBV5-5
clone size: NA
J gene: TRBJ1-1

CDR3 protein: CASSSPVEAGATGELFF
V gene: TRBV11-2
clone size: NA
J gene: TRBJ2-2

CDR3 protein: CASSLQGGGAFSYEQYF
V gene: TRBV13
clone size: NA
J gene: TRBJ2-7